A single sample gave rise to the 5 T cell receptor beta chains below, sequenced in a study of T cell responses to AZD1222 COVID-19 vaccine. Assay: immunoSEQ multiplex PCR; the TCRdb copy retains only in-frame clones and omits some. The top ten hold around 2.5% of the sample, which has more than 85,000 clones, 85% to 90% seen once. Specimen: peripheral blood, collected on day 0 of AZD1222 vaccination. All receptors derive from an adult in good health.

This clone has a single count. The V gene is TRBV10-3, the J gene TRBJ2-1; TRBD2 matches at 9 bases. The J segment lost 8 bases and the V segment lost 4 bases, leaving 9 bases of the junction unmatched. There are 15 residues in the CDR3. CDR1 is ENHRY and CDR2 is SYGVKD in the germline V gene. This CDR3 reads CAISASGGTGHEQFF. The DNA for the CDR3 is TGTGCCATCAGTGCCAGCGGGGGGACCGGGCATGAGCAGTTCTTC.

The chain has TRBV25-1 and TRBJ2-1; no clear D. The CDR3 extends over 12 amino acids. Germline V CDR1 and CDR2: MGHDK, SYGVNS. Trimming stripped 4 bases from V and 9 bases from J, with 10 bases between. The CDR3 DNA sequence: TGTGCCAGCAGTGGTTTGTCGGGTGAGCAGTTCTTC. Translating it yields CASSGLSGEQFF.

The chain links TRBV11-3 to TRBJ2-3; 10 bases match TRBD2. V shed 2 bases, J shed 3 bases, and the junction held 8 bases outside the gene matches. The CDR3 is made up of 17 amino acids. Germline V gene lookup returns CDR1 SGHNT and CDR2 YENEEA. The CDR3 is CASSLMQRGGLTDTQYF. CDR3 DNA: TGTGCCAGCAGCTTAATGCAGCGGGGGGGCTTAACAGATACGCAGTATTTT.

V gene TRBV5-1 combines with J gene TRBJ2-1; D perhaps matches TRBD1 (6 bases). The CDR3 is 13 amino acids. The V and J ends lost 0 bases and 5 bases respectively, with 6 bases between them. Germline V gene lookup returns CDR1 SGHRS and CDR2 YFSETQ. The CDR3 loop is CASSLAGDNEQFF. In DNA form, the CDR3 reads TGCGCCAGCAGCTTGGCAGGGGACAATGAGCAGTTCTTC.

The V gene is TRBV2, the J gene TRBJ2-1, with 7 bases that match TRBD1. The junction had 14 bases not matched to a gene; V was cut back by 7 bases and J by 8 bases. The CDR3 is 15 amino acids. Germline CDR1 reads SNHLY; CDR2 reads FYNNEI. The CDR3 loop reads CASMKETGSFDEQFF. In nucleotides, the CDR3 is TGTGCCAGCATGAAGGAGACAGGGAGCTTCGATGAGCAGTTCTTC.